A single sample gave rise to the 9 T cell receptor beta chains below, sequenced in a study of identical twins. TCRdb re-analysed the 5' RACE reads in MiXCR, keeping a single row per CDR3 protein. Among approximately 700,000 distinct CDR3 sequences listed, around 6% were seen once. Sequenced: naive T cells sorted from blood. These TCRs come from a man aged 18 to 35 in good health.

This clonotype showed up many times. CDR3 bases: TGCGCCAGCAGTGACCTCTTAACAAGCTCCTACAATGAGCAGTTCTTC. Its protein is CASSDLLTSSYNEQFF. This chain links TRBV10-1 with TRBJ2-1, with D hard to call. The CDR3 consists of 16 residues. The germline V gene encodes CDR1 WNHNN and CDR2 SYGVQD (reference sequence). The V gene lost 3 bases and the J gene lost 0 bases, with 12 bases spanning the gap.

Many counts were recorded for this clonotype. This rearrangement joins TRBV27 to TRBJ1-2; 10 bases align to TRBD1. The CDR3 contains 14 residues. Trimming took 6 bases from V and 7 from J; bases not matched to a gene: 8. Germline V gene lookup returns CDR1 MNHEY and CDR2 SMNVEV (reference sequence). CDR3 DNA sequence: TGTGCCAGCAGAAGCCGACAGGGGGCGGGTGGCTACACCTTC. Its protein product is CASRSRQGAGGYTF.

The CDR3 nucleotides read TGTGCCAGCAGCTTCGCGACAGGGGGTAGTAGCGGCAACTACGAGCAGTACGTC. This gives the protein CASSFATGGSSGNYEQYV. The chain joins TRBV11-1 to TRBJ2-7; TRBD1 matches 9 bases. Trimming at V came to 3 bases and at J to 3 bases, leaving 15 bases not matched to a gene. There are 18 residues in the CDR3. Germline CDR1 SGHAT, CDR2 FQDESV (reference sequence).

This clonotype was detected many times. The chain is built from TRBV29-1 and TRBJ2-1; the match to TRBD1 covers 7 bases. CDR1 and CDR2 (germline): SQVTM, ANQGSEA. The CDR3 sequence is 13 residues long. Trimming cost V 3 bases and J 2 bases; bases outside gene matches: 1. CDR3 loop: CSVDGTAYNEQFF. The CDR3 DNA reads TGCAGCGTTGACGGGACAGCCTACAATGAGCAGTTCTTC.

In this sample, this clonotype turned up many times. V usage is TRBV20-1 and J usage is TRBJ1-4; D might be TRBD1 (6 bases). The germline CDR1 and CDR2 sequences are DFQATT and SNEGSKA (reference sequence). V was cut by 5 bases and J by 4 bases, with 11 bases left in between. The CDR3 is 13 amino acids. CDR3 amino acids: CSARTDFNEKLFF. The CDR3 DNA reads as TGCAGTGCTCGGACAGATTTTAATGAAAAACTGTTTTTT.

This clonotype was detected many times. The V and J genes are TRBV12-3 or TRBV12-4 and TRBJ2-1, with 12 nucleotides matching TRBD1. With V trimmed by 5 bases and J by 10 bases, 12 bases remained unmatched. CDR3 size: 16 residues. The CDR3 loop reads CASSVLRDRGLPEQFF. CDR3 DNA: TGTGCCAGCAGTGTACTCCGGGACAGGGGGCTCCCAGAGCAGTTCTTC.

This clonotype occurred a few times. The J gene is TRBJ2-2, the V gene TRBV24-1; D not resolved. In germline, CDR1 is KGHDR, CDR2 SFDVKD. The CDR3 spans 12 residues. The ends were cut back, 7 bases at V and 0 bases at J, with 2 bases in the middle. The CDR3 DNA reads TGTGCCACCAGCACGAACACCGGGGAGCTGTTTTTT. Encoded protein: CATSTNTGELFF.

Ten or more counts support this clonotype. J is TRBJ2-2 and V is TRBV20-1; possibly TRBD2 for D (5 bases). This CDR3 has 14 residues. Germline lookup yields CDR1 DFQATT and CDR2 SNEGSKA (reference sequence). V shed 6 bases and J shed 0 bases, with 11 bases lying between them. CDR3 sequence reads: CSASREANTGELFF. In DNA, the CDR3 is TGCAGTGCCTCCCGGGAAGCGAACACCGGGGAGCTGTTTTTT.

For the CDR3, the DNA is TGTGCCAGCAGTTTAGAAGGGGCACTAGGCCAAGAGACCCAGTACTTC. This codes for CASSLEGALGQETQYF. The chain uses TRBV28 and TRBJ2-5; D is tentatively TRBD1 or TRBD2 (5 bases each). The CDR3 is made up of 16 amino acids. Germline V gives CDR1 MDHEN, CDR2 SYDVKM. The V end was cut by 2 bases, the J end by 1 base, with 14 bases between.